This T cell receptor (beta chain) was sequenced during a study of blood T cell repertoires in COVID-19. Overall study: PBMCs, B-cell-depleted T cells, or T cells were the source of the cDNA or gDNA that made up the material.

Germline V gene lookup returns CDR1 MGHRA and CDR2 YSYEKL. The length of the CDR3 is 16 residues. Trimming took 1 base from V and 5 from J; bases not matched to a gene: 9. Sequencing was performed with immunoSEQ multiplex PCR; in TCRdb, only in-frame clones are kept and a portion is missing. The sample yields under 200,000 clones, roughly 86% seen once. The rearrangement joins TRBV4-1 to TRBJ2-5; 8 bases align to TRBD2. Specimen: peripheral blood. This sequence was found in a man between 35 and 55 years old who had recovered from COVID-19. CDR3 sequence reads: CASSQGRAGAGETQYF. The CDR3 DNA follows: TGCGCCAGCAGCCAAGGGAGAGCGGGGGCCGGGGAGACCCAGTACTTC.